Judged by abundance, the clone carrying this TCR beta chain is medium-sized. Sample time point: sample taken at primary tumor resection. Material for sequencing was whole RNA from tumor, nontumor lung or frozen PBMC, left unsorted. These data originate in a study of spatial heterogeneity in lung cancer. The wider study: Consistent detection of more beta-chain than alpha-chain sequences was observed. For the average unique TCR and UMI combination, more than 9.5 occurrences appeared in raw reads.

CDR3 length: 16 amino acids. With V trimmed by 4 bases and J by 2 bases, 6 bases remained unmatched. Germline CDR1 and CDR2: SGHTA and FQGNSA. TCR cDNA molecules each carried a unique molecular identifier. One entry per CDR3 protein, called by TCRdb with MiXCR from the 5' RACE reads. The table includes 3,500 or so distinct CDR3 sequences, 2.5% to 3% detected once. The chain uses TRBV7-2 and TRBJ2-7, with TRBD2 identical over 12 bases. The sequence was obtained from a female donor with early-stage non-small cell lung cancer. The sample in question was normal lung tissue next to the tumor, obtained at surgery. The CDR3 coding sequence is TGTGCCAGCAGCTCACCTAGCGGGGGGGCCCCCTACGAGCAGTACTTC. Amino acids: CASSSPSGGAPYEQYF.